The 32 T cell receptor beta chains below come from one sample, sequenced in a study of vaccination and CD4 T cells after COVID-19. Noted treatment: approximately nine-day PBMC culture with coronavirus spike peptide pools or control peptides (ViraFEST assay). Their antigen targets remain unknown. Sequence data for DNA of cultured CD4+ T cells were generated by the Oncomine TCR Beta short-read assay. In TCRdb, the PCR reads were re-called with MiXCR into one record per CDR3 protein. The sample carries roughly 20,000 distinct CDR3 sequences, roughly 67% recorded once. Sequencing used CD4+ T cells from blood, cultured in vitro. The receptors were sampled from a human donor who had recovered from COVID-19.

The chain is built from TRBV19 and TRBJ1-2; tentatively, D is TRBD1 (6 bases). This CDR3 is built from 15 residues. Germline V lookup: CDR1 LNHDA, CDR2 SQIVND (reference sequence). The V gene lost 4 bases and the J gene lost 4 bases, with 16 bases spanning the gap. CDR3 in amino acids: CASSKSTGSAYGYTF. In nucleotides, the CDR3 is TGTGCCAGTAGTAAATCAACAGGGAGTGCCTATGGCTACACCTTC.

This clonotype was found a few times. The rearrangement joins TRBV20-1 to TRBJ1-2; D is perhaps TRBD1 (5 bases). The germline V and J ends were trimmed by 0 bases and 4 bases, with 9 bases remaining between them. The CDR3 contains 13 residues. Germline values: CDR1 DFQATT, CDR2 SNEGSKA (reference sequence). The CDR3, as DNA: TGCAGTGCTAGAGAGTGGGGCGTCTATGGCTACACCTTC. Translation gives CSAREWGVYGYTF.

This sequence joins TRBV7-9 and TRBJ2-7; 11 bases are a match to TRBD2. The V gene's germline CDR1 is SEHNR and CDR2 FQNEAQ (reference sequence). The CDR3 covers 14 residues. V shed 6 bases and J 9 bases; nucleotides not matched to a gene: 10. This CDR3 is CASSVLAGERGQYF. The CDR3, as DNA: TGTGCCAGCAGTGTACTAGCGGGGGAGCGGGGGCAGTACTTC.

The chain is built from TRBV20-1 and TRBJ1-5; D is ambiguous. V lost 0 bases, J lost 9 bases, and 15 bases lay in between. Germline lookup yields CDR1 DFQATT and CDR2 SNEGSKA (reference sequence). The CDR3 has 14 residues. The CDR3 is CSARDNRRGSPQHF. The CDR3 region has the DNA TGCAGTGCTAGAGATAATCGCCGGGGATCGCCCCAGCATTTT.

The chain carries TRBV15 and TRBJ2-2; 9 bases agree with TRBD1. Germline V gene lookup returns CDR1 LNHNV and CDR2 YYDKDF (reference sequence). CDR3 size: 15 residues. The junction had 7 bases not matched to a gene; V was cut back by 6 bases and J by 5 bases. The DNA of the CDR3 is TGTGCCACCAGGCCCTCCGGGACAGGGACCGGGGAGCTGTTTTTT. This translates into CATRPSGTGTGELFF.

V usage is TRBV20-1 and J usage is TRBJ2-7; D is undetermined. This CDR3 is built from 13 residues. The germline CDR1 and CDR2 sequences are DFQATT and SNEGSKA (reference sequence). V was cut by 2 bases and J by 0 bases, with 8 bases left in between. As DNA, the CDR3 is TGCAGTGCTAGACTGGAGAGCTCCTACGAGCAGTACTTC. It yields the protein CSARLESSYEQYF.

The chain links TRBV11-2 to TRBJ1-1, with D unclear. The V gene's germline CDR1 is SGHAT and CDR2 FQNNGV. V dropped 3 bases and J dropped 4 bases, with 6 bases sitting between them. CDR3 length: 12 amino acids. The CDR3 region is CASSFSGTEAFF. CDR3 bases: TGTGCCAGCAGCTTTTCGGGCACTGAAGCTTTCTTT.

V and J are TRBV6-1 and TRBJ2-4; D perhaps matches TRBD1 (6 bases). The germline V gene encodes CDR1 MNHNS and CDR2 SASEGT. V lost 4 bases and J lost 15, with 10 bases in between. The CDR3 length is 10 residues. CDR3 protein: CASSGDKRYF. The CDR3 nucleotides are TGTGCCAGCAGTGGGGACAAAAGGTACTTC.

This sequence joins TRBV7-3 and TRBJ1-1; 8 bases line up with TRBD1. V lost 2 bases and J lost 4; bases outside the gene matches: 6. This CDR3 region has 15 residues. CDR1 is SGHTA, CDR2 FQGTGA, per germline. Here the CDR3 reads CASSLETGVGTEAFF. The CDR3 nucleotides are TGTGCCAGCAGCTTAGAGACAGGGGTCGGCACTGAAGCTTTCTTT. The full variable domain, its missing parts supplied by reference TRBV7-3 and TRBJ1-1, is GAGVSQTPSNKVTEKGKYVELRCDPISGHTALYWYRQSLGQGPEFLIYFQGTGAADDSGLPNDRFFAVRPEGSVSTLKIQRTERGDSAVYLCASSLETGVGTEAFFGQGTRLTVV.

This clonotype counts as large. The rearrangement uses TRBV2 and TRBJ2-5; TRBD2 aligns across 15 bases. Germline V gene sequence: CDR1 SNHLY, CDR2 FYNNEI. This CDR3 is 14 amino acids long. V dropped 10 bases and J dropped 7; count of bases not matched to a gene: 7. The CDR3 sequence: CATGTSGRRGTQYF. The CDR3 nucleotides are TGTGCCACCGGGACTAGCGGGAGGCGGGGGACCCAGTACTTC.

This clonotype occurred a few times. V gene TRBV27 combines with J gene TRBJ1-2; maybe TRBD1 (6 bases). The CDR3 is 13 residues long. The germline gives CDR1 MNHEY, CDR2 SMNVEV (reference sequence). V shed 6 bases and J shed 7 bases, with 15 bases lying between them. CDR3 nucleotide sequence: TGTGCCAGCAGCGTACAGGGAATAGGTGGCTACACCTTC. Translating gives CASSVQGIGGYTF.

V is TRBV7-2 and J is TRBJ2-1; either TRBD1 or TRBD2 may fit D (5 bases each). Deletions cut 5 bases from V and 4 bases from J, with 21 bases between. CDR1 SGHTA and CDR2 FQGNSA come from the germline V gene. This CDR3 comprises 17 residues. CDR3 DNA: TGTGCCAGCAGCGCCCGGGACGGCGGTTTTACTTACAATGAGCAGTTCTTC. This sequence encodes CASSARDGGFTYNEQFF.

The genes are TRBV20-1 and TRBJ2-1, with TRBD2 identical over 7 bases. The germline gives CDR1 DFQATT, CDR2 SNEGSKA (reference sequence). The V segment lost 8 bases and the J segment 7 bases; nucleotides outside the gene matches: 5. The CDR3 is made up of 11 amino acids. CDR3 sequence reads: CSWREWNEQFF. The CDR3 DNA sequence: TGCAGTTGGCGGGAGTGGAATGAGCAGTTCTTC.

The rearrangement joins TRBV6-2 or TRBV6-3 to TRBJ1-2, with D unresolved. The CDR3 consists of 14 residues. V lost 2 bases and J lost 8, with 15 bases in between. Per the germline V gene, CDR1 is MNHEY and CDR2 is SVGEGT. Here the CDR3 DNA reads TGTGCCAGCAGTTACCGAAATCCGAGTCGGGGCTACACCTTC. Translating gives CASSYRNPSRGYTF.

For the CDR3, the DNA is TGTCCGGGATGCGGCAATCAGCCCCAGCATTTT. Translated, it gives CPGCGNQPQHF. The rearrangement uses TRBV19 and TRBJ1-5; D gene uncertain. The CDR3 length is 11 residues. In germline, CDR1 is LNHDA, CDR2 SQIVND (reference sequence).

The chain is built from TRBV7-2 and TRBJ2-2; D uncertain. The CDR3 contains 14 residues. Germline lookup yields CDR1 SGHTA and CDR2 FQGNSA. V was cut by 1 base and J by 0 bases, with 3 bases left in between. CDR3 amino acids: CASSLDPNTGELFF. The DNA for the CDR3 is TGTGCCAGCAGCTTAGATCCGAACACCGGGGAGCTGTTTTTT.

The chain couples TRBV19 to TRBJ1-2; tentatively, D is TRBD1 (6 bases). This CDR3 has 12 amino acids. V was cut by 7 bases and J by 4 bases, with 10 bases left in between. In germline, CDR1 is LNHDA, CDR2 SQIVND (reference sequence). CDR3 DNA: TGTGCCAGTAAACAGGGTCTCTATGGCTACACCTTC. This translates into CASKQGLYGYTF.

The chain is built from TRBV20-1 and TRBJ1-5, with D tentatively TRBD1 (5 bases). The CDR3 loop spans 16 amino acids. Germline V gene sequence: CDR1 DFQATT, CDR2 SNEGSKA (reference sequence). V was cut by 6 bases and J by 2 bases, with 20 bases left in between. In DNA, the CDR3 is TGCAGTGCAGCCCCCCTCGGGGGTCGGGGCAATCAGCCCCAGCATTTT. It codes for CSAAPLGGRGNQPQHF.

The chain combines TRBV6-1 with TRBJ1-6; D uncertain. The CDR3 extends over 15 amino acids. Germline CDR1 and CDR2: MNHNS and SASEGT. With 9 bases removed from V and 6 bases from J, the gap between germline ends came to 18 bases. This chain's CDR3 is CASYSRPRGNSPLHF. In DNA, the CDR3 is TGTGCCAGTTACTCCCGGCCACGGGGTAATTCACCCCTCCACTTT.

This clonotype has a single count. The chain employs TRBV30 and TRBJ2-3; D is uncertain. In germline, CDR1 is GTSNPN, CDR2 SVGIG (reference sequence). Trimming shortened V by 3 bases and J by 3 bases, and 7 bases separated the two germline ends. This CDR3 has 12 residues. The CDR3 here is CAWRWLTDTQYF. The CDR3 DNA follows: TGTGCCTGGAGGTGGCTAACAGATACGCAGTATTTT.

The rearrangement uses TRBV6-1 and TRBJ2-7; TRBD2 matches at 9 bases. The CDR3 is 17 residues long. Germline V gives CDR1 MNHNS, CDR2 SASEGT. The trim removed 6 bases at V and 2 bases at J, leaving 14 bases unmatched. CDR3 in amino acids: CASRARLAGASTYEQYF. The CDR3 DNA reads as TGTGCCAGCAGGGCAAGGTTAGCGGGAGCTAGTACCTACGAGCAGTACTTC.

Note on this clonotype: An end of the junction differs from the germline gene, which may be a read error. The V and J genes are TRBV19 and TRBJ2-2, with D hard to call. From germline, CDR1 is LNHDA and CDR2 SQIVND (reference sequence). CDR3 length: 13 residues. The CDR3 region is CASSLDNTGELFF. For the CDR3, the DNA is TGTGCCAGTAGTCTAGACAACACCGGGGAGCTGTTTTTT.

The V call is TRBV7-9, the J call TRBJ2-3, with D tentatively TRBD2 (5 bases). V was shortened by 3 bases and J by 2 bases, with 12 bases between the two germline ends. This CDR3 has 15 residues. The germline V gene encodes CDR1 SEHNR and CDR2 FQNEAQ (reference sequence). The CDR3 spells CASSLGGLYTDTQYF. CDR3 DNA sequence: TGTGCCAGCAGCTTGGGCGGGCTCTACACAGATACGCAGTATTTT.

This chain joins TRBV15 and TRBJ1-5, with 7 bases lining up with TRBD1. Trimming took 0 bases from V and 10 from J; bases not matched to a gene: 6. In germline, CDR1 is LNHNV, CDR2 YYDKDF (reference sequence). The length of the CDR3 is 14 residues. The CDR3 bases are TGTGCCACCAGCAGAGATCAGGGGGGCGGACCCCAGCATTTT. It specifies CATSRDQGGGPQHF.

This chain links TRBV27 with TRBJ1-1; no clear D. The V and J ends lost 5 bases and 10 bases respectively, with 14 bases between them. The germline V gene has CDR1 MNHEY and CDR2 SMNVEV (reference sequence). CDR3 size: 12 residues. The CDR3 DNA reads TGTGCCAGCAGTCCAACAAGGGTTGCAGCTTTCTTT. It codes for CASSPTRVAAFF.

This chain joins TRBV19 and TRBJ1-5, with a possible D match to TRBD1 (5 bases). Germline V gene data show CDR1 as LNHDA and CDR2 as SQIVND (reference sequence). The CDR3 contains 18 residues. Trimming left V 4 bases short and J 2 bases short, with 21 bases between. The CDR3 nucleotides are TGTGCCAGTAGTACTAATGCCGGGGGTACGTCGCGCAATCAGCCCCAGCATTTT. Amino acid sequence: CASSTNAGGTSRNQPQHF. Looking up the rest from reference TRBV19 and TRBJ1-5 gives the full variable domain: DGGITQSPKYLFRKEGQNVTLSCEQNLNHDAMYWYRQDPGQGLRLIYYSQIVNDFQKGDIAEGYSVSREKKESFPLTVTSAQKNPTAFYLCASSTNAGGTSRNQPQHFGDGTRLSIL.

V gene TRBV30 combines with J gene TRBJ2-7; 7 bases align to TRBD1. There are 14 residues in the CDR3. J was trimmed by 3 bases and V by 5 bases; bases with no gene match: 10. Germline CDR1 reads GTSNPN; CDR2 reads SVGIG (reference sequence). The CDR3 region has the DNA TGTGCCTGGGACAGGGCCCCTCATAGCTACGAGCAGTACTTC. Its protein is CAWDRAPHSYEQYF.

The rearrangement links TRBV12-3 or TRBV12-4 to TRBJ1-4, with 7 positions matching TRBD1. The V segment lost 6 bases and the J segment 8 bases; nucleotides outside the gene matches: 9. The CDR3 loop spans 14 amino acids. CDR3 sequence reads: CASRDAGGAEKLFF. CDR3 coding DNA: TGTGCCAGCAGAGACGCAGGGGGAGCGGAAAAACTGTTTTTT.

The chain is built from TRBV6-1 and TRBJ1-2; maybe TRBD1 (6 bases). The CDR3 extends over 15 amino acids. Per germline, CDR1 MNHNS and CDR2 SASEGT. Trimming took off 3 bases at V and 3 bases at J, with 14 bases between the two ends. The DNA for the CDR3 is TGTGCCAGCAGTGACACAAAACAGGGTTACTATGGCTACACCTTC. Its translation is CASSDTKQGYYGYTF.

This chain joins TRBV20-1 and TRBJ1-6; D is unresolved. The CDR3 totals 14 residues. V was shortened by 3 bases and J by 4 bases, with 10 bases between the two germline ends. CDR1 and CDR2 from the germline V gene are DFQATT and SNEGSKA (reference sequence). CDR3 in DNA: TGCAGTGCTAGTGTGGAACTGTATAATTCACCCCTCCACTTT. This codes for CSASVELYNSPLHF.

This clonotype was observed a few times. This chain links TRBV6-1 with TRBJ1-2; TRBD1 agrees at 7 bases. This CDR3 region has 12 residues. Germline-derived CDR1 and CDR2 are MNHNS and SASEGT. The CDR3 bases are TGTGCTACCGGGACAGACAACTATGGCTACACCTTC. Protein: CATGTDNYGYTF.

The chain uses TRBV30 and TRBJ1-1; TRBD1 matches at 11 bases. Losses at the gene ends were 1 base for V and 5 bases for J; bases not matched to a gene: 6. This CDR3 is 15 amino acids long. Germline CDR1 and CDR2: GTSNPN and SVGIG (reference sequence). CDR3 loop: CAWSAPGTGGTEAFF. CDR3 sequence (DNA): TGTGCCTGGAGTGCCCCCGGGACAGGGGGAACTGAAGCTTTCTTT.